This note documents a single TCR beta chain sequence. TCRdb keeps only in-frame clones here, not all; method: immunoSEQ multiplex PCR. The sample lists 210,000 or so clones, about 90% occurring once. The sample comes from a study of blood T cell repertoires in COVID-19. At the level of the study: The United States, Italy and Spain were the sources of the acute and convalescent COVID-19 samples. From T cells, B-cell-depleted T cells, or PBMCs came the material, which was cDNA or gDNA.

Germline V CDR1 and CDR2: LNHDA, SQIVND (reference sequence). Trimming took 7 bases from V and 4 from J, leaving 21 bases between them. The length of the CDR3 is 16 residues. Sample: peripheral blood. The sequence derives from a man aged 25-45 years with COVID-19, enrolled during active disease. The genes are TRBV19 and TRBJ2-3, with a weak D call TRBD2 (6 bases). The DNA for the CDR3 is TGTGCCAGTAACGGCCTTCGGGAGAGGAGGGCAGATACGCAGTATTTT. It specifies CASNGLRERRADTQYF.